This T cell receptor beta chain is drawn from a study of blood T cell repertoires in COVID-19. Study-level information: T cells, B-cell-depleted T cells, or PBMCs provided the cDNA or gDNA that served as material.

The V segment lost 4 bases and the J segment 13 bases; nucleotides outside the gene matches: 29. From germline, CDR1 is SGDLS and CDR2 YYNGEE. The CDR3 has 19 residues. Original processing notes: Reference gene primer amplification yielded estimated nucleated cell counts. Only in-frame clones appear in the TCRdb table, and some are missing; sequencing was by immunoSEQ multiplex PCR. V and J calls and clone size come straight from that table; D and trimming were deduced from the DNA. The sample shows tens of thousands of clones, about 73% of them seen only once. The chain has TRBV9 and TRBJ2-1; 7 bases align to TRBD2. Sequencing was performed on peripheral blood. This clonotype originated in a human donor in a cohort sampled during active or convalescent COVID-19. This CDR3 is CASSPQMLLAAYNEQGQFF. The CDR3 nucleotides are TGTGCCAGCAGCCCCCAAATGCTTCTAGCGGCCTACAATGAGCAAGGACAGTTCTTC.